These 23 T cell receptor beta chains came from one sample sequenced in a study of blood T cell repertoires in COVID-19. Sequencing used immunoSEQ multiplex PCR; TCRdb keeps in-frame clones, though not all of them. The sample lists some 160,000 clones; approximately 80% were seen once. Sequences were obtained from peripheral blood. All receptors derive from a woman aged 45 to 65 with acute or convalescent COVID-19.

V is TRBV27 and J is TRBJ2-6; TRBD2 is a possible D gene (5 bases). The CDR3 totals 15 residues. Germline values: CDR1 MNHEY, CDR2 SMNVEV (reference sequence). Deletions cut 4 bases from V and 4 bases from J, with 11 bases between. The CDR3 sequence is CASSSGVVGANVLTF. The CDR3 DNA sequence: TGTGCCAGCAGTTCCGGGGTAGTCGGGGCCAACGTCCTGACTTTC.

The chain employs TRBV2 and TRBJ2-3, with 9 bases lining up with TRBD1. The germline V gene encodes CDR1 SNHLY and CDR2 FYNNEI. Losses at the gene ends were 2 bases for V and 0 bases for J; bases not matched to a gene: 3. There are 16 residues in the CDR3. For the CDR3, the DNA is TGTGCCAGCAGTGAAATGGACAGGGGCAGCACAGATACGCAGTATTTT. Translated: CASSEMDRGSTDTQYF.

V is TRBV19 and J is TRBJ1-2; 7 nucleotides line up with TRBD1. Germline V gene lookup returns CDR1 LNHDA and CDR2 SQIVND (reference sequence). V lost 6 bases and J lost 7; bases outside the gene matches: 11. The CDR3 spans 14 residues. The CDR3 loop is CASSRGQARSGYTF. CDR3 nucleotide sequence: TGTGCCAGTAGCAGAGGACAGGCTCGAAGTGGCTACACCTTC.

The chain combines TRBV7-8 with TRBJ1-6, with 9 bases aligning to TRBD1. Losses at the gene ends were 4 bases for V and 6 bases for J; bases not matched to a gene: 1. CDR3 length: 14 amino acids. From germline, CDR1 is SGHVS and CDR2 FQNEAQ. CDR3 protein: CASSWGQGNSPLHF. CDR3 DNA: TGTGCCAGCAGCTGGGGACAGGGTAATTCACCCCTCCACTTT. The whole variable domain, remainder taken from reference TRBV7-8 and TRBJ1-6, is GAGVSQSPRYKVAKRGQDVALRCDPISGHVSLFWYQQALGQGPEFLTYFQNEAQLDKSGLPSDRFFAERPEGSVSTLKIQRTQQEDSAVYLCASSWGQGNSPLHFGNGTRLTVT.

V gene TRBV7-2 combines with J gene TRBJ1-5; no definite D call. The germline V and J ends were trimmed by 3 bases and 4 bases, with 7 bases remaining between them. Germline V gives CDR1 SGHTA, CDR2 FQGNSA. The CDR3 covers 13 residues. CDR3 sequence (DNA): TGTGCCAGCAGCTTCGGGGTTAATCAGCCCCAGCATTTT. Translating gives CASSFGVNQPQHF.

This clone showed up just once. CDR3 nucleotides: TGTGCCAGCAGCTTCGGCGGAAACTATGGCTACACCTTC. Protein: CASSFGGNYGYTF. The chain carries TRBV7-3 and TRBJ1-2, with no clear D. The CDR3 length is 13 residues. Germline V CDR1 and CDR2: SGHTA, FQGTGA. V was clipped by 3 bases and J by 2 bases, with 7 bases between them.

The gene calls are TRBV28 and TRBJ1-4; the D is unclear. This CDR3 is 15 amino acids long. Germline-derived CDR1 and CDR2 are MDHEN and SYDVKM. Trimming left V 8 bases short and J 3 bases short, with 16 bases between. This CDR3 is CASSLWSSSNEKLFF. The DNA for the CDR3 is TGTGCCAGCTCTCTCTGGAGCAGTTCTAATGAAAAACTGTTTTTT.

This clone was seen more than once but under ten times. The V call is TRBV7-6, the J call TRBJ1-4; D call uncertain. The CDR3 extends over 14 amino acids. Germline V gene lookup returns CDR1 SGHVS and CDR2 FNYEAQ. V was clipped by 2 bases and J by 4 bases, with 8 bases between them. CDR3 sequence: CASSLSQSNEKLFF. The CDR3 DNA reads TGTGCCAGCAGCTTATCACAGAGTAATGAAAAACTGTTTTTT.

This clone came up a few times. CDR3 bases: TGTGCCAGCAGCCAAGATACCCCTCCACTAGCGGGGGGGTACAATGAGCAGTTCTTC. It is translated as CASSQDTPPLAGGYNEQFF. The chain has TRBV4-2 and TRBJ2-1, with 13 bases lining up with TRBD2. Germline V gene lookup returns CDR1 LGHNA and CDR2 YNFKEQ. This CDR3 contains 19 residues. Trimming took 0 bases from V and 4 from J; bases not matched to a gene: 9.

This clone was recorded a few times. The chain links TRBV7-2 to TRBJ1-5; possible D gene TRBD1, 6 bases. Trimming took 5 bases from V and 7 from J, leaving 18 bases between them. The germline CDR1 and CDR2 sequences are SGHTA and FQGNSA. CDR3 length: 15 residues. CDR3 DNA: TGTGCCAGCAGCCCCGACAGGAGTTCATGGCAGCCCCAGCATTTT. Protein: CASSPDRSSWQPQHF.

The rearrangement uses TRBV27 and TRBJ1-1, with D perhaps TRBD1 (6 bases). This CDR3 is built from 14 residues. The germline V gene has CDR1 MNHEY and CDR2 SMNVEV (reference sequence). V was shortened by 2 bases and J by 1 base, with 8 bases between the two germline ends. Here the CDR3 reads CASSLTGKNTEAFF. CDR3 nucleotides: TGTGCCAGCAGTTTAACAGGGAAGAACACTGAAGCTTTCTTT.

The genes are TRBV18 and TRBJ1-2; maybe TRBD1 (5 bases). Between the trimmed V and J ends, which lost 3 bases and 3 bases, there was a span of 14 bases. The CDR3 is 15 amino acids. Per the germline V gene, CDR1 is KGHSH and CDR2 is LQKENI. As DNA, the CDR3 is TGTGCCAGCTCACCCCGCGACAGCCCCGACTATGGCTACACCTTC. It encodes CASSPRDSPDYGYTF.

The chain has TRBV4-3 and TRBJ1-2, with TRBD1 identical over 12 bases. Germline V lookup: CDR1 LGHNA, CDR2 YSLEER. The CDR3 is 15 residues long. The V gene end was trimmed by 0 bases and the J gene end by 7 bases; junction bases not matched to a gene: 3. CDR3 protein: CASSQEGTGGSGYTF. In nucleotides, the CDR3 is TGCGCCAGCAGCCAAGAAGGGACAGGGGGCTCTGGCTACACCTTC.

V is TRBV4-2 and J is TRBJ1-1; 8 nucleotides match TRBD1. Trimming cost V 11 bases and J 1 base; bases outside gene matches: 15. This CDR3 has 16 amino acids. Germline V lookup: CDR1 LGHNA, CDR2 YNFKEQ. The CDR3 spells CAADREGVSANTEAFF. Here the CDR3 DNA reads TGTGCCGCGGACAGGGAGGGAGTTAGCGCGAACACTGAAGCTTTCTTT.

This chain links TRBV11-2 with TRBJ1-6; tentative D call: TRBD1 (6 bases). Trimming shortened V by 1 base and J by 7 bases, and 14 bases separated the two germline ends. CDR1 SGHAT and CDR2 FQNNGV come from the germline V gene. The CDR3 sequence is 16 residues long. The CDR3 spells CASSLVSGTKNSPLHF. CDR3 in DNA: TGTGCCAGCAGCTTAGTTAGCGGGACAAAGAATTCACCCCTCCACTTT. The whole variable domain, filled in from reference TRBV11-2 and TRBJ1-6, reads EAGVAQSPRYKIIEKRQSVAFWCNPISGHATLYWYQQILGQGPKLLIQFQNNGVVDDSQLPKDRFSAERLKGVDSTLKIQPAKLEDSAVYLCASSLVSGTKNSPLHFGNGTRLTVT.

The gene calls are TRBV7-9 and TRBJ2-2, with D unclear. Trimming removed 3 bases at V and 5 bases at J, with 4 bases between. The CDR3 runs to 12 residues. Per germline, CDR1 SEHNR and CDR2 FQNEAQ (reference sequence). CDR3 amino acids: CASSFGTGELFF. DNA of the CDR3: TGTGCCAGCAGCTTCGGGACCGGGGAGCTGTTTTTT.

This chain's CDR3 is CASRATGLAGELFF. In nucleotides, the CDR3 is TGTGCCAGCAGAGCCACAGGTTTGGCCGGGGAGCTGTTTTTT. The chain has TRBV9 and TRBJ2-2; TRBD1 is a possible D gene (5 bases). Trimming left V 5 bases short and J 6 bases short, with 14 bases between. The CDR3 extends over 14 amino acids. CDR1 SGDLS and CDR2 YYNGEE come from the germline V gene.

This chain connects TRBV28 to TRBJ1-1, with 7 positions matching TRBD1. This CDR3 has 13 residues. CDR1 is MDHEN, CDR2 SYDVKM, per germline. V gave up 7 bases and J gave up 1 base; unmatched junction bases: 3. CDR3 bases: TGTGCCAGCACACAGGGGTGGAACACTGAAGCTTTCTTT. It specifies CASTQGWNTEAFF.

The V and J genes are TRBV7-2 and TRBJ1-1, with 7 nucleotides matching TRBD1. Germline V gene sequence: CDR1 SGHTA, CDR2 FQGNSA. With 6 bases clipped from V and 3 bases from J, the junction kept 4 bases outside the gene matches. The length of the CDR3 is 13 residues. In DNA form, the CDR3 reads TGTGCCAGCAGACCTACAGGGGACACTGAAGCTTTCTTT. Translated: CASRPTGDTEAFF.

Here the CDR3 DNA reads TGTGCCATCGGGAACTCTGGGGCCAACGTCCTGACTTTC. It yields the protein CAIGNSGANVLTF. The J gene is TRBJ2-6, the V gene TRBV6-5, with D perhaps TRBD2 (5 bases). Trimming cost V 10 bases and J 0 bases, with 7 bases left between them. CDR3 length: 13 amino acids. Per germline, CDR1 MNHEY and CDR2 SVGAGI.

V and J are TRBV6-2 or TRBV6-3 and TRBJ1-5; 10 nucleotides agree with TRBD1. Germline CDR1 MNHEY, CDR2 SVGEGT. The V and J ends lost 2 bases and 6 bases, in that order; junction bases with no gene match: 7. CDR3 length equals 16 residues. The CDR3 DNA is TGTGCCAGCAGTTACACACGACAGGGGGCAGTTCAGCCCCAGCATTTT. It specifies CASSYTRQGAVQPQHF.

J is TRBJ1-1 and V is TRBV30; D ambiguous. V was pared by 1 base and J by 2 bases, with 11 bases between. This CDR3 is built from 14 residues. The germline V gene encodes CDR1 GTSNPN and CDR2 SVGIG (reference sequence). Here the CDR3 DNA reads TGTGCCTGGAGTGGTCCAACGGGTAACACTGAAGCTTTCTTT. This translates into CAWSGPTGNTEAFF.

The CDR3 sequence: CASSWTGVATEAFF. The CDR3 DNA reads as TGTGCCAGCAGCTGGACAGGGGTGGCGACTGAAGCTTTCTTT. This sequence joins TRBV7-3 and TRBJ1-1, with 9 positions matching TRBD1. V shed 4 bases and J 5 bases; nucleotides not matched to a gene: 5. The germline gives CDR1 SGHTA, CDR2 FQGTGA. CDR3 length: 14 amino acids.